Described below is a single TCR beta chain sequence and its context. As yet, its antigen is unknown. The V gene lost 1 base and the J gene lost 1 base, with 10 bases spanning the gap. The V gene's germline CDR1 is LNHDA and CDR2 SQIVND (reference sequence). This CDR3 has 15 residues. This sample is part of a study of shared clonotypes between healthy human individuals. Study-level findings and limits: Several donors held roughly 5% of naive CD4 clonotypes in common. The study's rarefaction showed incomplete sorted-subset sequencing despite large depth.

This table comes from immunoSEQ multiplex PCR, and its TCRdb copy is limited to in-frame clones, with some not included. This sample has more than 500,000 clones, with approximately 94% found just once. The sequencing input was naive CD4+ T cells sorted from blood. Described subset: CD45RA+ positively selected. This TCR came from a woman aged 25 to 45 in good health. V gene TRBV19 combines with J gene TRBJ1-1, with D possibly TRBD1 on 6 matching bases. The CDR3 coding sequence is TGTGCCAGTAGTATAGCCAGGACAGCGAACACTGAAGCTTTCTTT. Its translation is CASSIARTANTEAFF.